This T cell receptor beta chain was observed in a study of identifying expanded T cells in peripheral blood. Findings and limits, study-wide: Differentially abundant clones: about 1.2 between replicates, 15 to 17 at around 14 days, less than 20 at four.

Profiling relied on immunoSEQ multiplex PCR, and the TCRdb table lists in-frame clones only, not all of them. The profile shows more than 75,000 clones, about 90% of them singletons. The CDR3 is 13 amino acids. Germline lookup yields CDR1 LNHDA and CDR2 SQIVND (reference sequence). V shed 3 bases, J shed 3 bases, and the junction held 1 base outside the gene matches. During the collection period, no donor immune events like infections were recorded. To note about this clone: What it recognizes is unknown.

The chain uses TRBV19 and TRBJ2-5, with TRBD2 matching 7 bases. This TCR was sampled from a person aged 18 to 75 in good health. The sample was blood. The CDR3 spells CASSMGGKETQYF. The DNA for the CDR3 is TGTGCCAGTAGTATGGGAGGGAAAGAGACCCAGTACTTC. Supplemented by reference TRBV19 and TRBJ2-5, the full variable domain reads DGGITQSPKYLFRKEGQNVTLSCEQNLNHDAMYWYRQDPGQGLRLIYYSQIVNDFQKGDIAEGYSVSREKKESFPLTVTSAQKNPTAFYLCASSMGGKETQYFGPGTRLLVL.